This TCR beta chain stems from a study of CDR3 diversity in severe acne (dated by TCRdb to about 2019). From the cysteine through the phenylalanine, the CDR3 covers 15 amino acids. CDR3 DNA is the only sequence kept; it has 45 bases, read in frame from the first base. Trimming at the junction amounts to 3 bases on V and 0 bases on J, and the germline ends lie 9 bases apart. Via the germline V gene, CDR1 is WSHSY and CDR2 SAAADI. Library prep was done by PCR. TCRdb lists the instrument as Illumina HiSeq 2000. Starting from the raw public reads, TCRdb applied fastp trimming at Q25, assembled clones with MiXCR and retained in-frame beta chains. Rows merge per CDR3 protein into single entries with the most common DNA and genes. This sample lists some 84,000 distinct CDR3 sequences; 45% to 65% were detected once. The top ten constitute approximately 15% of the sample. In the case of this clonotype: The antigen it binds to is not known. No qualities accompany the bases; no much larger clone lies one base away.

The sequenced sample consisted of blood. The sequence is built from TRBV10-2 and TRBJ1-3, with the D gene not clear enough to name. The TCR was taken from a male donor in good health, without acne. The CDR3 reads CASSEWLSSGNTIYF. The DNA sequence is TGCGCCAGCAGTGAATGGCTGAGCTCTGGAAACACCATATATTTT.